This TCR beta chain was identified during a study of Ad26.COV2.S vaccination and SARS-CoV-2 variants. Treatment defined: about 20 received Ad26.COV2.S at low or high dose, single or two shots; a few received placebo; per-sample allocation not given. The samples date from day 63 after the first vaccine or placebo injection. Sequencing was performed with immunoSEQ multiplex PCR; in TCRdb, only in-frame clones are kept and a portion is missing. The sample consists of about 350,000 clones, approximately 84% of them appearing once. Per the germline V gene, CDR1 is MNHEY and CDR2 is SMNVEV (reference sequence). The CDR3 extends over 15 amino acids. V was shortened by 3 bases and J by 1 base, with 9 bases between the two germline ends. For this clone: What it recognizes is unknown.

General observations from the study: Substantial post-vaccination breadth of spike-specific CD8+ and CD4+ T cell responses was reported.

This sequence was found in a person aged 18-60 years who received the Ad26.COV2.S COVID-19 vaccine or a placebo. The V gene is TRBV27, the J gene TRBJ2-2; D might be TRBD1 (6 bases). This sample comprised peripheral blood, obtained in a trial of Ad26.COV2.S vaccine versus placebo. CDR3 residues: CASSFLTGNTGELFF. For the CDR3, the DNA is TGTGCCAGCAGTTTCCTGACAGGGAACACCGGGGAGCTGTTTTTT.